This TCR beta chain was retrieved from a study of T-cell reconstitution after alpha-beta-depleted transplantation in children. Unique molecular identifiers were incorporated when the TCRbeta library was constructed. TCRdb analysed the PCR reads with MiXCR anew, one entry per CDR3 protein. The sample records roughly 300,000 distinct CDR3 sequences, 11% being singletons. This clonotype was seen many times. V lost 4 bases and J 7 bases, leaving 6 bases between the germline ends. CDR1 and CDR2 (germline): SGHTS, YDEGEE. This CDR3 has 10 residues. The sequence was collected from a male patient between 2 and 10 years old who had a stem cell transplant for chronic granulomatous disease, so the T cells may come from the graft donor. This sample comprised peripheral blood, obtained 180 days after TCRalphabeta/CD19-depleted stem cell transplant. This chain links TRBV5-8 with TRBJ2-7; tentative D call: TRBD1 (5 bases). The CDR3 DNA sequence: TGTGCCAGCAGCCCAGGGGAGCAGTACTTC. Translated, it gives CASSPGEQYF.